The 11 T cell receptor beta chains in this list originate from one sample, sequenced in a study of immune heterogeneity within non-small cell lung tumors. The starting template was genomic DNA from bulk tumor, about 600 ng per sample. The authors collected several far-apart biopsies from each primary tumor during surgery. Curative surgical treatment was performed in patients who had newly diagnosed, untreated non-small cell lung cancer. A first 10-cycle multiplex round used 32 V-gene and 13 J-gene primers on TCR beta CDR3. From the multiplex PCR reads, TCRdb called clonotypes with MiXCR, one entry per CDR3 protein. The table records over 20,000 distinct CDR3 sequences, 25% to 35% of them present only once. The material sequenced was lung tumor tissue. These receptors came from a man in his forties with non-small cell lung cancer.

V gene TRBV29-1 combines with J gene TRBJ2-7; D remains unclear. The V end was cut by 3 bases, the J end by 2 bases, with 11 bases between. The CDR3 is 13 residues long. Germline V gene lookup returns CDR1 SQVTM and CDR2 ANQGSEA. CDR3 amino acids: CSVEGNVPYEQYF. CDR3 nucleotides: TGCAGCGTTGAGGGCAACGTCCCCTACGAGCAGTACTTC.

By share, this clonotype ranks as medium-sized. The chain links TRBV20-1 to TRBJ1-1; weak D call: TRBD1 (5 bases). Trimming took 3 bases from V and 6 from J, leaving 17 bases between them. The CDR3 runs 14 residues. Germline V gene data show CDR1 as DFQATT and CDR2 as SNEGSKA (reference sequence). CDR3 region: CSARRGGESAEAFF. In nucleotides, the CDR3 is TGCAGTGCTAGGAGGGGAGGGGAATCTGCTGAAGCTTTCTTT.

This clonotype was observed a few times. The chain joins TRBV30 to TRBJ1-5; perhaps TRBD1 as D (5 bases). Germline V gene lookup returns CDR1 GTSNPN and CDR2 SVGIG (reference sequence). Trimming took 1 base from V and 5 from J, leaving 9 bases between them. This CDR3 region has 13 residues. The CDR3 loop reads CAWSGGPDQPQHF. Written as DNA, the CDR3 is TGTGCCTGGAGTGGGGGCCCCGATCAGCCCCAGCATTTT.

This clonotype was recorded a few times. The chain links TRBV19 to TRBJ2-1; D gene uncertain. The CDR3 length is 12 residues. The germline V gene encodes CDR1 LNHDA and CDR2 SQIVND (reference sequence). Trimming stripped 3 bases from V and 4 bases from J, with 4 bases between. Here the CDR3 DNA reads TGTGCCAGTAGTATTGGTTACAATGAGCAGTTCTTC. It is translated as CASSIGYNEQFF.

This clonotype came up a few times. The gene calls are TRBV30 and TRBJ1-1; D gene unclear. The CDR3 spans 12 residues. The V and J ends lost 2 bases and 2 bases respectively, with 6 bases between them. The V gene's germline CDR1 is GTSNPN and CDR2 SVGIG (reference sequence). The CDR3 sequence is CAWSWLNTEAFF. CDR3 DNA: TGTGCCTGGAGTTGGTTAAACACTGAAGCTTTCTTT.

Many counts were recorded for this clonotype. This rearrangement joins TRBV30 to TRBJ1-2; D is ambiguous. V shed 3 bases and J shed 4 bases, with 15 bases lying between them. The germline CDR1 and CDR2 sequences are GTSNPN and SVGIG (reference sequence). This CDR3 is built from 14 residues. The CDR3 here is CAWRPLGSSYGYTF. The CDR3 bases are TGTGCCTGGAGGCCCCTGGGAAGCAGCTATGGCTACACCTTC.

The sample holds many counts of this clonotype. The CDR3 protein is CASSLNSGAYEQYF. The CDR3 bases are TGTGCCAGCAGCCTAAATAGCGGTGCCTACGAGCAGTACTTC. This chain connects TRBV9 to TRBJ2-7, with D possibly matching TRBD2 (6 bases). The CDR3 is 14 residues long. Germline loops: CDR1 SGDLS, CDR2 YYNGEE. Trimming pared 4 bases from V and 2 bases from J, leaving 13 bases between.

The sample holds many counts of this clonotype. This chain joins TRBV2 and TRBJ1-5; D unclear. Trimming took off 3 bases at V and 4 bases at J, with 7 bases between the two ends. CDR3 size: 13 residues. Germline V lookup: CDR1 SNHLY, CDR2 FYNNEI. CDR3 nucleotides: TGTGCCAGCAGTGAGAGCGAGAATCAGCCCCAGCATTTT. It specifies CASSESENQPQHF.

This sequence joins TRBV20-1 and TRBJ2-7; the D call may be TRBD1 or TRBD2 (5 bases each). Between the trimmed V and J ends, which lost 0 bases and 1 base, there was a span of 16 bases. The germline V gene encodes CDR1 DFQATT and CDR2 SNEGSKA (reference sequence). CDR3 length equals 16 residues. The CDR3 nucleotides are TGCAGTGCTAGAGACACTGTCCGGGACGCTTCCTACGAGCAGTACTTC. Encoded protein: CSARDTVRDASYEQYF.

At least ten counts were recorded for this clonotype. V is TRBV27 and J is TRBJ2-7; 7 bases are a match to TRBD1. Germline trimming cut 5 bases from V and 3 bases from J; bases unmatched to any gene: 7. Germline loops: CDR1 MNHEY, CDR2 SMNVEV (reference sequence). The CDR3 contains 14 residues. The chain's CDR3 is CASSHPGQFYEQYF. CDR3 DNA: TGTGCCAGCAGTCACCCGGGACAGTTCTACGAGCAGTACTTC.

This clonotype was seen only a few times. J is TRBJ2-2 and V is TRBV5-1; tentatively, D is TRBD1 (6 bases). Trimming stripped 0 bases from V and 0 bases from J, with 9 bases between. Per the germline V gene, CDR1 is SGHRS and CDR2 is YFSETQ. This CDR3 region has 16 residues. CDR3 DNA: TGCGCCAGCAGCTTGGGACAGGCCGCGAACACCGGGGAGCTGTTTTTT. Protein product: CASSLGQAANTGELFF.